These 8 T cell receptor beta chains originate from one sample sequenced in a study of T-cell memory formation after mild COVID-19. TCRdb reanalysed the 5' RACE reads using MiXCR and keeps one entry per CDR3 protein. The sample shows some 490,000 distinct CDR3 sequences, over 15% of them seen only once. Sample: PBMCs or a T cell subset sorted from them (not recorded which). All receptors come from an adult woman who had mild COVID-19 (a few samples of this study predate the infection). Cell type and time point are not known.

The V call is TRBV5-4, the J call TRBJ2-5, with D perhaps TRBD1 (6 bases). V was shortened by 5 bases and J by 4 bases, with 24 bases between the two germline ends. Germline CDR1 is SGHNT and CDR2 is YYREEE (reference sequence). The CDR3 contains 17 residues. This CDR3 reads CASSSQTTMWGRETQYF. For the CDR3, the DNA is TGTGCCAGCAGTTCACAGACAACGATGTGGGGGCGAGAGACCCAGTACTTC.

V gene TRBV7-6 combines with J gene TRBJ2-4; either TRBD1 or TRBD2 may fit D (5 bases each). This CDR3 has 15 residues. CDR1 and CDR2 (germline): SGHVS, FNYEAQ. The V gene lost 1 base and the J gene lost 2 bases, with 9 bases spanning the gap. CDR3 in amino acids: CASSLEWGPKNIQYF. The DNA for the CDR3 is TGTGCCAGCAGCTTAGAATGGGGACCCAAAAACATTCAGTACTTC.

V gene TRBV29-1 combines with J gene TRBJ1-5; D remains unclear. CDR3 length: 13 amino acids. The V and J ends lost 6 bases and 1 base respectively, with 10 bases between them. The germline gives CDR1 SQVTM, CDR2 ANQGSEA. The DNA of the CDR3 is TGCAGCGTGAGGGTAGGGAGCAATCAGCCCCAGCATTTT. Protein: CSVRVGSNQPQHF.

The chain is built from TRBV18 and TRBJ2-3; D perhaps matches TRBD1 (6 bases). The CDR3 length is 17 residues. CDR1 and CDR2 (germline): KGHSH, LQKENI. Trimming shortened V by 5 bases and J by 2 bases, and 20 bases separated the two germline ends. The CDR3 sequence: CASSSNRARFITDTQYF. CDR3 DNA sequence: TGTGCCAGCTCATCTAACAGGGCCCGTTTCATCACAGATACGCAGTATTTT. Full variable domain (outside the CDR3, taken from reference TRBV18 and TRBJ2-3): NAGVMQNPRHLVRRRGQEARLRCSPMKGHSHVYWYRQLPEEGLKFMVYLQKENIIDESGMPKERFSAEFPKEGPSILRIQQVVRGDSAAYFCASSSNRARFITDTQYFGPGTRLTVL.

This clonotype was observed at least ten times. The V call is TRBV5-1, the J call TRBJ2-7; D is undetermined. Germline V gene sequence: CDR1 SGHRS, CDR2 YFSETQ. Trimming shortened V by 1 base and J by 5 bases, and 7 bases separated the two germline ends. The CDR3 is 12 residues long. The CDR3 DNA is TGCGCCAGCAGCTTGTACCAGAACGAGCAGTACTTC. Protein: CASSLYQNEQYF.

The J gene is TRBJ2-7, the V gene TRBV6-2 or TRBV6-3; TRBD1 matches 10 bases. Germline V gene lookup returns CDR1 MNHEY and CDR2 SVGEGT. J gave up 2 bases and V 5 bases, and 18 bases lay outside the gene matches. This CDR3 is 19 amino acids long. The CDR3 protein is CASSGSGTGDRYSPYEQYF. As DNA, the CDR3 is TGTGCCAGCAGTGGTTCGGGGACAGGGGACCGCTATAGCCCCTACGAGCAGTACTTC.

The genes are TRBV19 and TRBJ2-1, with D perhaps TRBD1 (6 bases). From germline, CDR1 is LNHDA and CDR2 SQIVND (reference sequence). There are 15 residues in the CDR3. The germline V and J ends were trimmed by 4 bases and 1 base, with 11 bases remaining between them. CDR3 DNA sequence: TGTGCCAGTAGTAGAGGGGGTACTTCCTACAATGAGCAGTTCTTC. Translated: CASSRGGTSYNEQFF.

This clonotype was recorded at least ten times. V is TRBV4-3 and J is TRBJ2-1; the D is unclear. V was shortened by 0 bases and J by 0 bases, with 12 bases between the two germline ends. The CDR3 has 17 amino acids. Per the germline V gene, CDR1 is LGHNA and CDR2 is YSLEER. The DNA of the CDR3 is TGCGCCAGCAGCCAAGATGGATCGACGAGCTCCTACAATGAGCAGTTCTTC. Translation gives CASSQDGSTSSYNEQFF.